A single sample is the source of the 12 T cell receptor beta chains below, sequenced in a study of identical twins. TCRdb independently ran MiXCR on the 5' RACE reads; one entry per CDR3 protein. The sample includes hundreds of thousands of distinct CDR3 sequences, about 8.9% of them seen just once. This same sample was also part of a study on yellow fever vaccine responses in identical twins.

Sequencing was done on a sample of memory (CD45RO+) T cells sorted from blood. These receptors were collected from a woman between 18 and 29 years old in good health.

This clonotype was seen many times. The chain recombines TRBV4-2 with TRBJ1-5; TRBD1 is a possible D gene (5 bases). Germline CDR1 is LGHNA and CDR2 is YNFKEQ. The CDR3 is 16 amino acids. Trimming removed 1 base from V and 1 base from J, with 11 bases in between. CDR3 in DNA: TGTGCCAGCAGCCAAGTGACAGCCCCGAGCAATCAGCCCCAGCATTTT. Translating gives CASSQVTAPSNQPQHF.

This clonotype was seen a handful of times. The chain uses TRBV12-5 and TRBJ2-5; 7 bases map to TRBD2. J gave up 5 bases and V 7 bases, and 10 bases lay outside the gene matches. Looked up from germline, CDR1 is LGHNT and CDR2 is FRNRAP. The CDR3 loop spans 14 amino acids. DNA for the CDR3: TGTGCTAGTGTCCAATCGGGGGAGGGGGAGACCCAGTACTTC. Its protein is CASVQSGEGETQYF.

This clonotype was detected a few times. The chain is built from TRBV6-1 and TRBJ1-3, with D possibly being TRBD1 (5 bases). V lost 6 bases and J 0 bases, leaving 18 bases between the germline ends. This CDR3 is 17 amino acids long. The germline CDR1 and CDR2 sequences are MNHNS and SASEGT. CDR3 DNA: TGTGCCAGCAGAAAAAAACAGGCTCCATACTCTGGAAACACCATATATTTT. Protein: CASRKKQAPYSGNTIYF.

The V gene is TRBV10-3, the J gene TRBJ1-6, with D tentatively TRBD1 (6 bases). The CDR3 consists of 14 residues. Trimming took 3 bases from V and 8 from J, leaving 11 bases between them. Germline CDR1 and CDR2: ENHRY and SYGVKD. CDR3 amino acids: CAISDRGADSPLHF. CDR3 DNA sequence: TGTGCCATCAGTGACCGGGGGGCAGATTCACCCCTCCACTTT.

This clonotype was seen more than once but under ten times. The V and J genes are TRBV10-3 and TRBJ2-1; D not certain. Trimming pared 3 bases from V and 4 bases from J, leaving 7 bases between. Germline V gene data show CDR1 as ENHRY and CDR2 as SYGVKD. This CDR3 is built from 13 residues. CDR3 protein: CAISDPGYNEQFF. Here the CDR3 DNA reads TGTGCCATCAGTGATCCTGGATACAATGAGCAGTTCTTC.

V is TRBV6-1 and J is TRBJ1-1; D perhaps matches TRBD1 (5 bases). The V gene's germline CDR1 is MNHNS and CDR2 SASEGT. V was shortened by 0 bases and J by 5 bases, with 7 bases between the two germline ends. The CDR3 runs 13 residues. For the CDR3, the DNA is TGTGCCAGCAGTGAAGCCCGGGGGACTGAAGCTTTCTTT. Its translation is CASSEARGTEAFF.

The table lists this clonotype with a count of one. A read error may produce the germline difference seen at one junction end. The gene calls are TRBV12-3 or TRBV12-4 and TRBJ2-3; D unresolved. CDR3 length equals 12 residues. CDR3 sequence (DNA): TGTGCCAGCAGTTTAGTGGTGGATACGCGGTATTTT. Its protein is CASSLVVDTRYF.

V usage is TRBV6-1 and J usage is TRBJ2-2, with a possible D match to TRBD2 (6 bases). The V end lost 7 bases, the J end lost 0 bases, and 15 bases lay between the germline ends. The CDR3 extends over 16 amino acids. The germline CDR1 and CDR2 sequences are MNHNS and SASEGT. CDR3 sequence reads: CASKRRANSNTGELFF. The CDR3, as DNA: TGTGCCAGCAAACGGAGGGCGAACTCGAACACCGGGGAGCTGTTTTTT.

This chain uses TRBV14 with TRBJ2-5, with D possibly matching TRBD2 (6 bases). Per germline, CDR1 SGHDN and CDR2 FVKESK. The CDR3 contains 15 residues. The V end was cut by 1 base, the J end by 5 bases, with 14 bases between. The DNA of the CDR3 is TGTGCCAGCAGCCAAGGGGACTTCTTCGTGGAGACCCAGTACTTC. This encodes CASSQGDFFVETQYF.

This clonotype was observed many times. The rearrangement links TRBV6-5 to TRBJ1-3; D is unclear. Germline V gives CDR1 MNHEY, CDR2 SVGAGI. The CDR3 spans 14 residues. Trimming removed 2 bases from V and 4 bases from J, with 9 bases in between. This chain's CDR3 is CASSYTSSGNTIYF. In DNA form, the CDR3 reads TGTGCCAGCAGTTACACGTCGTCCGGAAACACCATATATTTT.

The DNA for the CDR3 is TGTGCCAGCAGCTCCCCTTCTAGGATCCACGAGCAGTACTTC. Amino acids: CASSSPSRIHEQYF. V gene TRBV11-3 combines with J gene TRBJ2-7; the D is unclear. The germline V and J ends were trimmed by 4 bases and 5 bases, with 15 bases remaining between them. Per the germline V gene, CDR1 is SGHNT and CDR2 is YENEEA. The CDR3 totals 14 residues.

This clonotype was detected ten times or more. The gene calls are TRBV7-9 and TRBJ2-4, with 7 bases that match TRBD1. V trimming: 6 bases; J trimming: 1 base; junction bases outside the gene matches: 12. Per germline, CDR1 SEHNR and CDR2 FQNEAQ (reference sequence). This CDR3 spans 17 amino acids. The CDR3 reads CASSLGQPVLAKNIQYF. CDR3 DNA: TGTGCCAGCAGTCTGGGACAGCCCGTTTTGGCCAAAAACATTCAGTACTTC.